This paragraph covers one T cell receptor beta chain sequence. Antigen unknown. The CDR3 runs 14 residues. From germline, CDR1 is SGHRS and CDR2 YFSETQ. The junction had 4 bases not matched to a gene; V was cut back by 0 bases and J by 5 bases. The sample belongs to a study of T cells after yellow fever vaccination. Study-wide points: Researchers cautioned that FACS-sorted repertoires could harbor abundant clonotypes contaminating from the bulk population.

TCRdb re-analysed the 5' RACE reads in MiXCR, keeping a single row per CDR3 protein. Found here are about 340,000 distinct CDR3 sequences, under 15% of them singletons; the top ten hold 2.5% to 3.5%. The V call is TRBV5-1, the J call TRBJ2-7; TRBD1 agrees at 8 bases. The TCR originated in a man younger than 35 who received the YFV17D yellow fever vaccine. The specimen comprised CD4+ T cells sorted from PBMCs, sampled 15 days after the yellow fever booster vaccination. Here the CDR3 DNA reads TGCGCCAGCAGCTTGGAGGGACAGGTCCACGAGCAGTACTTC. Protein: CASSLEGQVHEQYF.